The present entry profiles one T cell receptor (beta chain) with its context. Its antigen is not yet known. No qualities accompany the bases; no much larger clone lies one base away. The data are from a study of OX40 agonist ivuxolimab in advanced cancers. About the full investigation: Ivuxolimab was a fully human IgG2 agonistic monoclonal antibody targeting the costimulatory receptor OX40 (CD134). Intravenous ivuxolimab was administered to patients every 2 weeks at six dose levels: 0.01, 0.1, 0.3, 1.5, 3 and 10 mg/kg. Of the 52 patients in dose escalation, around 19 had hepatocellular carcinoma, some 15 had melanoma, 9 had renal cell carcinoma and 9 had head and neck cancer. The dose-escalation cohort was about 83% male with a mean age of around 64 years, ranging from roughly 23 to 90. Patients were allowed to have had prior anti-PD-1, anti-PD-L1 or anti-CTLA-4 therapy, and around 40% of the dose-escalation patients had previously received checkpoint inhibitors. Partial responses were achieved by three dose-escalation patients, of whom one had hepatocellular carcinoma and two had cutaneous melanoma. The purpose of peripheral TCRbeta sequencing was to test whether ivuxolimab changed TCR sequence diversity and led to clonal T-cell expansion. The monotherapy dose-escalation portion (N of about 52 patients) of the phase I ivuxolimab trial is reported in the paper.

Study-level results and caveats: Low levels of normalized T-cell clonal expansion were also shown by some nonresponding patients. After ivuxolimab, CD8+ T cells had more expanded clones than CD4+ T cells on average. At doses of 0.1 to 3.0 mg/kg, clonal expansion of both CD4+ and CD8+ blood T cells was observed from baseline to week 6. In the 0.1-3.0 mg/kg groups, partial responders were among the patients with the lowest normalized peripheral clonal expansion, particularly in CD8+ T cells. The antigen specificity of the clonally expanded peripheral T cells was not determined.

To sequence the TCRbeta CDR3 region, genomic DNA was isolated from the sorted cells. The immunoSEQ Assay was used for sequencing of TCRbeta CDR3 regions. Entries here come from immuneACCESS through TCRdb and include only in-frame sequences with V and J called. Some clones fail to appear in such tables; in the studies checked, an unresolved V gene covers under half of the shortfall, and the cause of the remainder is unknown. This sample gives 18,000 or so clones in total; around 87% of them show up just once. The ten largest clones represent roughly a third of the sample. Patients with a history of autoimmune disease or receiving systemic immunosuppression were excluded from the trial. Peripheral blood for TCR sequencing was collected from all dose cohorts at baseline, on cycle 4 day 1, and on cycle 7 day 1. The samples were taken from a phase I, first-in-human, multicenter, open-label dose-escalation trial of ivuxolimab. The trial enrolled adults with locally advanced or metastatic head and neck squamous cell, hepatocellular, melanoma or renal cell carcinoma. Before TCR sequencing, CD4+ T cells and CD8+ T cells from peripheral blood were sorted into separate populations.

The CDR3 numbers 15 residues from cysteine through phenylalanine. Only the CDR3 portion is preserved as DNA: 45 bases, with reading frame beginning at the first base. CDR1 LGHNA and CDR2 YSLEER were looked up in the germline V gene. The V end gives up 4 bases and the J end 2 bases, leaving 3 bases in the junction not matched to a gene. This sample comprised CD4+ or CD8+ T cells sorted from blood, obtained in a trial of the OX40 agonist ivuxolimab. This TCR was recovered from an adult with an advanced solid tumor such as melanoma, head and neck, liver or kidney cancer. This sequence uses TRBV4-3 and TRBJ1-3; 9 of the junction bases match TRBD1. The nucleotides read TGCGCCAGCAGCCCGGGACAGGGCGCTGGAAACACCATATATTTT. This gives the protein CASSPGQGAGNTIYF.